These 2 T cell receptor beta chains came from one sample sequenced in a study of CD8 T cells in ankylosing spondylitis. TCRdb processed the 5' RACE reads anew with MiXCR; each CDR3 protein has one entry. The profile shows approximately 250,000 distinct CDR3 sequences, approximately 8% of them singletons. Sequencing was performed on blood, either unsorted or a sorted T cell fraction (not recorded which). Source of these receptors: a female donor with ankylosing spondylitis or in good health (not recorded which).

This clonotype was seen many times. The genes are TRBV11-2 and TRBJ2-2; D is ambiguous. CDR3 length equals 13 residues. Germline CDR1 is SGHAT and CDR2 is FQNNGV. Between the trimmed V and J ends, which lost 5 bases and 3 bases, there was a span of 7 bases. The CDR3 DNA reads TGTGCCAGCAGCCGTGAATACACCGGGGAGCTGTTTTTT. It specifies CASSREYTGELFF.

This clonotype has ten or more counts. This rearrangement joins TRBV29-1 to TRBJ2-5; 7 bases are a match to TRBD1. The CDR3 runs to 13 residues. V was pared by 4 bases and J by 2 bases, with 4 bases of the junction left unmatched. Germline V gene lookup returns CDR1 SQVTM and CDR2 ANQGSEA. The CDR3 bases are TGCAGCGTTGGACAGGGAGTTCAAGAGACCCAGTACTTC. Its translation: CSVGQGVQETQYF.